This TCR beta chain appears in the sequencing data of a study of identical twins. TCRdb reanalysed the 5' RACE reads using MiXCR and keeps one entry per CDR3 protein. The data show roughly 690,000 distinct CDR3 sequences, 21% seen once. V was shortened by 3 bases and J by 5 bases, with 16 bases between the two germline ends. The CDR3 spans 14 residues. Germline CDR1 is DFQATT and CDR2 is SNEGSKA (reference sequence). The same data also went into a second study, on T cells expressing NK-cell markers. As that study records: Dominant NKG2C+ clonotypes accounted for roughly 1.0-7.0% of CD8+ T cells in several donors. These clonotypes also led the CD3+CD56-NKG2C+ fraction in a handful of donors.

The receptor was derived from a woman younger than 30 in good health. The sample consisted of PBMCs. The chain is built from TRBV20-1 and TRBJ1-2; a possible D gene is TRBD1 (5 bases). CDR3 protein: CSASPLLGGYGYTF. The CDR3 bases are TGCAGTGCTAGCCCTCTGTTGGGGGGGTATGGCTACACCTTC.